These T cell receptor beta chains were read from a single sample in a study of response to subunit inactivated influenza vaccine. TCRdb recomputed calls from the RT-PCR reads with MiXCR, one row per CDR3 protein. The sample holds over 150,000 distinct CDR3 sequences, 11% seen once. The sequences come from non-naive T cells sorted from PBMCs, collected more than 35 days after vaccination. The source is a man aged 45-65 years who received an inactivated influenza vaccine. The CDR3 runs from the conserved cysteine through the conserved F or W. A D gene is named only where the DNA matches it firmly. Rows give clone size only sometimes, using once, few, many, or a class for an expanded clone.

TGTGCCAGCAGTGAACGACCGGGTGGAGGGGGCCCTGAAGCTTTCTTT	CASSERPGGGGPEAFF	TRBV2	TRBJ1-1	TRBD1	many
TGTGCCAGCAGCTTAGGATCTGGCAGGGAAAACATTCAGTACTTC	CASSLGSGRENIQYF	TRBV11-2	TRBJ2-4	NA	many
TGTGCCAGCTCACCGAGAGGGGATTACTACAATGAGCAGTTCTTC	CASSPRGDYYNEQFF	TRBV18	TRBJ2-1	NA	few
TGTGCCAGCAGCCAAGATACGAGTAAAGAGACCCAGTACTTC	CASSQDTSKETQYF	TRBV3-1	TRBJ2-5	NA	many
TGTGCCAGCTCATCGCGGGAGGGCCACGATACGCAGTATTTT	CASSSREGHDTQYF	TRBV21-1	TRBJ2-3	NA	many
TGCGCCAGCAGCTCTGGGGGGGTTGGTGGGACAGATACGCAGTATTTT	CASSSGGVGGTDTQYF	TRBV5-1	TRBJ2-3	TRBD2	NA
TGTGCCAGCAGCTATGTCCTGTCTGGGGCCAACGTCCTGACTTTC	CASSYVLSGANVLTF	TRBV12-3/TRBV12-4	TRBJ2-6	NA	many
TGTGCCACCAGTGACCCTCGACAGGGGGACACCGGGGAGCTGTTTTTT	CATSDPRQGDTGELFF	TRBV24-1	TRBJ2-2	TRBD1	few
TGTGCCAGCAGTTCGAGGGAGAGGGGGTTGCTCAAAAACATTCAGTACTTC	CASSSRERGLLKNIQYF	TRBV6-2/TRBV6-3	TRBJ2-4	NA	NA
TGTGCCAGCAGCAACCGACAGAATTCACCCCTCCACTTT	CASSNRQNSPLHF	TRBV3-1	TRBJ1-6	NA	many
TGTGCCAGCAGCTTTGGCGGGATTCAGGATGAGCAGTTCTTC	CASSFGGIQDEQFF	TRBV7-2	TRBJ2-1	NA	NA
TGTGCCACCAGTGAACTAGCGGGAAGGGGTGAGCAGTTCTTC	CATSELAGRGEQFF	TRBV24-1	TRBJ2-1	TRBD2	many
TGTGCCAGCAGCATACGCCCATATGCCCCCTACGAGCAGTACTTC	CASSIRPYAPYEQYF	TRBV9	TRBJ2-7	NA	few